Following are 29 T cell receptor beta chains from one sample sequenced in a study of T cells in women clearing cervical HPV infection. The method was immunoSEQ multiplex PCR; TCRdb's version includes in-frame clones alone and lacks a portion of them. This table holds 31,000 or so clones. The sample taken for sequencing was blood buffy coat. The receptor set was obtained from a woman aged 18-70 years with a cervical HPV16 infection that either progressed to CIN3+ or cleared (not recorded which).

For this clone: The read ends 3 residues before the CDR3 terminus; that terminus is restored from the germline J gene. The rearrangement uses TRBV20-1 and TRBJ2-3; D is perhaps TRBD2 (6 bases). Deletions cut 5 bases from V and 3 bases from J, with 12 bases between. The CDR3 extends over 13 amino acids. Germline CDR1 reads DFQATT; CDR2 reads SNEGSKA (reference sequence). The CDR3 sequence: CSAPGLRTDTQYF. The DNA read from the CDR3 is TGCAGTGCTCCGGGACTGAGAACAGATACG.

Notes on this clone: The DNA ends 3 residues before the CDR3 does, and the rest of the CDR3 is filled in from the germline J gene. The chain joins TRBV20-1 to TRBJ1-1; D call uncertain. Germline V lookup: CDR1 DFQATT, CDR2 SNEGSKA (reference sequence). The CDR3 is made up of 11 amino acids. Trimming removed 3 bases at V and 3 bases at J, with 5 bases between. The CDR3 DNA, read in part, is TGCAGTGCTAGTATTGACACTGAA. It translates to CSASIDTE. The whole CDR3 sequence reads CSASIDTEAFF.

About this clone itself: The sequenced fragment ends 3 residues before the CDR3 boundary, so the rest is inferred from the germline J gene. The V and J genes are TRBV7-3 and TRBJ2-3; possible D gene TRBD2, 6 bases. This CDR3 has 15 residues. Germline loops: CDR1 SGHTA, CDR2 FQGTGA. The DNA read from the CDR3 is TGTGCCAGCAGCTCCGACGGGGGAGCAGGAGAGACG. It yields the protein CASSSDGGAGET. In full, the CDR3 is CASSSDGGAGETQYF.

As to this clone: The read gets to within 3 residues of the CDR3 end, and the germline J gene fills in the rest. The J gene is TRBJ1-2, the V gene TRBV18; D possibly corresponds to TRBD1 (6 bases). V was pared by 3 bases and J by 6 bases, with 20 bases between. The V gene's germline CDR1 is KGHSH and CDR2 LQKENI. The CDR3 has 16 amino acids. The CDR3 region is CASSPTNRVRGDGYTF. CDR3 DNA, as far as it was read: TGTGCCAGCTCACCCACTAACAGGGTAAGAGGCGATGGC.

The CDR3 loop reads CASSRDSNVNEQFF. Incomplete CDR3 DNA: TGTGCCAGCTCACGGGACTCCAATGTAAATGAG. The chain has TRBV18 and TRBJ2-1, with a tentative D call TRBD2 (6 bases). The missing CDR3 end, 3 residues past where the read stops, is filled in from the germline J gene. CDR1 is KGHSH and CDR2 is LQKENI in the germline V gene. V was pared by 4 bases and J by 7 bases, with 14 bases between. This CDR3 region has 14 residues.

Concerning this clone: A read error may produce the germline difference seen at one junction end. Read sequence stops 3 residues before the CDR3 end, and the germline J gene provides the missing end. The gene calls are TRBV7-2 and TRBJ2-3; 7 bases agree with TRBD2. Germline CDR1 SGHTA, CDR2 FQGNSA. CDR3 length equals 15 residues. The covered CDR3 bases are TGTGCCAGCCGCTTAATACCAGCGGGGCGAGATACG. The encoded protein is CASRLIPAGRDT. The full CDR3 sequence reads CASRLIPAGRDTQYF. The full variable domain, with the rest looked up from reference TRBV7-2 and TRBJ2-3, is GAGVSQSPSNKVTEKGKDVELRCDPISGHTALYWYRQSLGQGLEFLIYFQGNSAPDKSGLPSDRFSAERTGGSVSTLTIQRTQQEDSAVYLCASRLIPAGRDTQYFGPGTRLTVL.

A remark on this clone: From the germline J gene comes the end of the CDR3, since the read stops 3 residues before it. The rearrangement uses TRBV5-1 and TRBJ2-1; D possibly corresponds to TRBD1 (5 bases). With 4 bases removed from V and 6 bases from J, the gap between germline ends came to 11 bases. The CDR3 sequence is 13 residues long. CDR1 is SGHRS, CDR2 YFSETQ, per germline. The CDR3 protein is CASSIGQGNEQFF. Incomplete CDR3 DNA: TGCGCCAGCAGCATAGGTCAGGGCAATGAG.

Turning to this clone: The junction differs from germline at one of its ends, possibly a read error. The read gets to within 3 residues of the CDR3 end, and the germline J gene fills in the rest. Within the sample, other DNA sequences also encode this same CDR3. V is TRBV10-3 and J is TRBJ1-3; 7 bases agree with TRBD1. The germline CDR1 and CDR2 sequences are ENHRY and SYGVKD. This CDR3 region has 13 residues. The sequenced part of the CDR3 DNA is TGTGCCAACGGGGACAGACCTGGAAACACT. Translated: CANGDRPGNT. The full CDR3 protein reads CANGDRPGNTIYF.

According to its frequency, this clone is medium-sized. Read data end 3 residues before the CDR3 end; the end is taken from the germline J gene. The gene calls are TRBV18 and TRBJ2-6; D gene uncertain. This CDR3 is built from 16 residues. The germline CDR1 and CDR2 sequences are KGHSH and LQKENI. The V end was cut by 5 bases, the J end by 0 bases, with 11 bases between. The CDR3 DNA, read in part, is TGTGCCAGCTCATCAGATACGAGCTCTGGGGCCAACGTC. Its protein product is CASSSDTSSGANV. The CDR3 reads in full as CASSSDTSSGANVLTF. Full variable domain (missing parts from reference TRBV18 and TRBJ2-6): NAGVMQNPRHLVRRRGQEARLRCSPMKGHSHVYWYRQLPEEGLKFMVYLQKENIIDESGMPKERFSAEFPKEGPSILRIQQVVRGDSAAYFCASSSDTSSGANVLTFGAGSRLTVL.

Turning to this clone: Read data end 3 residues before the CDR3 end; the end is taken from the germline J gene. The chain joins TRBV6-1 to TRBJ2-2; possibly TRBD1 for D (5 bases). CDR3 size: 12 residues. The germline V gene encodes CDR1 MNHNS and CDR2 SASEGT. This CDR3 is CASSGQNSPLFF. Incomplete CDR3 DNA: TGTGCCAGCAGTGGACAGAATTCACCG.

For this clone: The CDR3 end lies 3 residues beyond the end of the read and is filled in from the germline J gene. The chain is built from TRBV2 and TRBJ1-2; 10 nucleotides agree with TRBD1. The germline CDR1 and CDR2 sequences are SNHLY and FYNNEI. CDR3 length: 15 amino acids. The J segment lost 6 bases and the V segment lost 3 bases, leaving 7 bases of the junction unmatched. CDR3 DNA (partial): TGTGCCAGCAGTGATGGGACAGGGGTTGTGGATGGC. Its translation is CASSDGTGVVDG. The full CDR3 protein is CASSDGTGVVDGYTF.

In regard to this clone: From the germline J gene comes the end of the CDR3, since the read stops 3 residues before it. J is TRBJ2-7 and V is TRBV29-1, with TRBD1 matching over 9 bases. V shed 5 bases and J 0 bases; nucleotides not matched to a gene: 5. The germline V gene has CDR1 SQVTM and CDR2 ANQGSEA. This CDR3 contains 14 residues. CDR3 protein: CSVFGDRDSYEQYF. The sequenced CDR3 bases are TGCAGCGTTTTTGGGGACAGGGACTCCTACGAG.

Concerning this clone itself: The missing CDR3 end, 3 residues past where the read stops, is filled in from the germline J gene. The chain recombines TRBV19 with TRBJ2-2; 9 bases match TRBD1. Germline CDR1 is LNHDA and CDR2 is SQIVND (reference sequence). This CDR3 has 15 residues. The sequenced CDR3 bases are TGTGCCAGTAGTTTTGTGGGGACAGGGCTTGAAAAG. This sequence encodes CASSFVGTGLEK. The complete CDR3 sequence is CASSFVGTGLEKLFF. Complete variable domain (other parts from reference TRBV19 and TRBJ2-2): DGGITQSPKYLFRKEGQNVTLSCEQNLNHDAMYWYRQDPGQGLRLIYYSQIVNDFQKGDIAEGYSVSREKKESFPLTVTSAQKNPTAFYLCASSFVGTGLEKLFFGEGSRLTVL.

To note about this clone: The CDR3 end lies 3 residues beyond the end of the read and is filled in from the germline J gene. The chain uses TRBV6-4 and TRBJ2-2; 9 positions agree with TRBD1. After removal of 4 bases from V and 3 bases from J, the junction contained 0 bases not matched to a gene. CDR3 length: 14 amino acids. The V gene's germline CDR1 is MRHNA and CDR2 SNTAGT. CDR3 protein: CASSGDRDTGELFF. The CDR3 DNA, read in part, is TGTGCCAGCAGTGGGGACAGGGACACCGGGGAG.

On this clone itself: Read coverage stops 3 residues before the CDR3 terminus; the germline J gene supplies the remainder. The chain carries TRBV20-1 and TRBJ1-1, with D uncertain. CDR3 length: 12 amino acids. CDR1 and CDR2 from the germline V gene are DFQATT and SNEGSKA (reference sequence). The germline V and J ends were trimmed by 7 bases and 1 base, with 10 bases remaining between them. The CDR3 here is CSGQKANTEAFF. The CDR3 bases that were read are TGCAGTGGGCAGAAGGCGAACACTGAA.

Comments on this clone: With the read ending 3 residues before the CDR3 end, the germline J gene is used to fill in that end. V is TRBV30 and J is TRBJ1-2; no definite D call. The V gene's germline CDR1 is GTSNPN and CDR2 SVGIG (reference sequence). V was trimmed by 0 bases and J by 2 bases, leaving 7 bases between them. There are 13 residues in the CDR3. The sequenced CDR3 bases are TGTGCCTGGAGTGTCCCAGTCAACTATGGC. Its translation is CAWSVPVNYG. The CDR3, in full, reads CAWSVPVNYGYTF.

Concerning this clone: The read ends 3 residues before the CDR3 terminus; that terminus is restored from the germline J gene. The chain joins TRBV10-3 to TRBJ2-3; 7 bases agree with TRBD1. In germline, CDR1 is ENHRY, CDR2 SYGVKD. The CDR3 runs to 15 residues. Partial CDR3 DNA: TGTGCCATCAGTGAGCCGACAGGGTCCCAAGAGACG. Translated: CAISEPTGSQET. The whole CDR3 region reads CAISEPTGSQETQYF.

Worth noting for this clone: Coverage ceases 3 residues before the CDR3 finishes, and the germline J gene fills in the end. The chain is built from TRBV19 and TRBJ2-1; TRBD2 matches 11 bases. The CDR3 extends over 17 amino acids. The trim removed 6 bases at V and 7 bases at J, leaving 14 bases unmatched. The germline CDR1 and CDR2 sequences are LNHDA and SQIVND (reference sequence). The CDR3 spells CASSHPLGLAEDNEQFF. The CDR3 DNA, read in part, is TGTGCCAGTAGCCACCCATTGGGACTAGCGGAGGATAATGAG.

CDR3 DNA (partial): TGCAGTGCTAGAGACGACATGGGACAAAGTTCTAACTATGGC. Translating it yields CSARDDMGQSSNYG. The full CDR3 protein reads CSARDDMGQSSNYGYTF. J is TRBJ1-2 and V is TRBV20-1, with D perhaps matching TRBD1 (6 bases). The read halts 3 residues ahead of the CDR3 end, with the missing end drawn from the germline J gene. The CDR3 covers 17 residues. Germline-derived CDR1 and CDR2 are DFQATT and SNEGSKA (reference sequence). Trimming stripped 0 bases from V and 0 bases from J, with 17 bases between.

In the case of this clone: The CDR3 is cut off 3 residues early in the read; its end comes from the germline J gene. This chain links TRBV18 with TRBJ2-7, with TRBD1 as a possible D gene (6 bases). Per germline, CDR1 KGHSH and CDR2 LQKENI. This CDR3 spans 13 amino acids. V lost 5 bases and J lost 6, with 14 bases in between. The CDR3 sequence: CASSSDRFAEQYF. Partial CDR3 DNA: TGTGCCAGCTCATCAGACAGGTTTGCCGAG.

As for this clone: Sequencing ends 3 residues short of the CDR3 end; the germline J gene provides the rest. V is TRBV28 and J is TRBJ2-3; TRBD2 is a possible D gene (6 bases). Trimming removed 5 bases from V and 0 bases from J, with 15 bases in between. The CDR3 is 16 amino acids. Per germline, CDR1 MDHEN and CDR2 SYDVKM. The covered CDR3 bases are TGTGCCAGCAGTCCCAGTCCAGGGAGGAGCACAGATACG. Translation: CASSPSPGRSTDT. The full CDR3 protein reads CASSPSPGRSTDTQYF.

To note about this clone: The CDR3 end lies 3 residues beyond the end of the read and is filled in from the germline J gene. The V call is TRBV5-6, the J call TRBJ1-2; 12 bases fit TRBD1. This CDR3 has 15 residues. In germline, CDR1 is SGHDT, CDR2 YYEEEE. J lost 6 bases, V lost 2 bases, and 5 bases had no gene match. The CDR3 bases that were read are TGTGCCAGCAGCTTAGACCGGGACAGGGGGCATGGC. It codes for CASSLDRDRGHG. The whole CDR3 sequence is CASSLDRDRGHGYTF.

A remark on this clone: The read stops 3 residues short of the end of the CDR3; the missing end is completed from the germline J gene. This sequence joins TRBV2 and TRBJ2-1, with 7 bases identical to TRBD1. V lost 9 bases to trimming and J lost 9 bases; unmatched junction nucleotides: 17. The CDR3 is made up of 15 amino acids. CDR1 is SNHLY, CDR2 FYNNEI, per germline. The CDR3 bases that were read are TGTGCCAGATCCAGGCGCACAGGGGTTCGAGGTGAG. This sequence encodes CARSRRTGVRGE. The entire CDR3 is CARSRRTGVRGEQFF.

Regarding this clone: The read ends 3 residues before the CDR3 terminus; that terminus is restored from the germline J gene. The rearrangement uses TRBV2 and TRBJ1-6; 9 bases agree with TRBD1. This CDR3 has 14 amino acids. V shed 6 bases and J 10 bases; nucleotides not matched to a gene: 7. Germline V lookup: CDR1 SNHLY, CDR2 FYNNEI. The CDR3 bases that were read are TGTGCCAGCAGCGCCGGGACAGGGTCCTCACCC. Encoded protein: CASSAGTGSSP. The full-length CDR3 reads as CASSAGTGSSPLHF.

A remark on this clone: The read falls 3 residues short of the CDR3 end, and the missing part is taken from the germline J gene. The rearrangement links TRBV20-1 to TRBJ2-5, with 12 positions matching TRBD2. With 5 bases clipped from V and 0 bases from J, the junction kept 10 bases outside the gene matches. From germline, CDR1 is DFQATT and CDR2 SNEGSKA (reference sequence). The length of the CDR3 is 17 residues. Incomplete CDR3 DNA: TGCAGTGCTTATCCGACTAGCGGGAGAGACAACCAAGAGACC. It specifies CSAYPTSGRDNQET. The full CDR3 sequence reads CSAYPTSGRDNQETQYF.

Regarding this clone: Germline is not matched at one junction end, which may reflect a read error. From the germline J gene comes the end of the CDR3, since the read stops 3 residues before it. The rearrangement uses TRBV4-2 and TRBJ1-1, with 9 bases lining up with TRBD1. This CDR3 is 16 amino acids long. Germline CDR1 LGHNA, CDR2 YNFKEQ. The CDR3 is CASSRLNRGLDTEAFF. The part of the CDR3 DNA that was read is TGCGCCAGCAGCCGTCTCAACAGGGGGCTTGACACTGAA.

Points on this clone: The read stops 3 residues short of the end of the CDR3; the missing end is completed from the germline J gene. The chain recombines TRBV28 with TRBJ1-2; 7 nucleotides line up with TRBD1. Losses at the gene ends were 5 bases for V and 6 bases for J; bases not matched to a gene: 12. The germline V gene has CDR1 MDHEN and CDR2 SYDVKM. This CDR3 has 15 residues. The CDR3 loop reads CASSTDRALRNGYTF. Incomplete CDR3 DNA: TGTGCCAGCAGTACCGACAGGGCACTGAGAAATGGC.

About this clone: Coverage ceases 3 residues before the CDR3 finishes, and the germline J gene fills in the end. This chain joins TRBV19 and TRBJ2-3; D possibly corresponds to TRBD1 (6 bases). Looked up from germline, CDR1 is LNHDA and CDR2 is SQIVND (reference sequence). The CDR3 contains 18 residues. Trimming stripped 6 bases from V and 8 bases from J, with 30 bases between. CDR3 sequence reads: CASSTSRGRYTLQITQYF. The CDR3 bases that were read are TGTGCCAGTAGCACCTCCAGGGGTCGCTACACACTACAGATTACG.

According to its frequency, this clone is medium-sized. The missing CDR3 end, 3 residues past where the read stops, is filled in from the germline J gene. This rearrangement joins TRBV18 to TRBJ2-5; D ambiguous. V was pared by 3 bases and J by 0 bases, with 14 bases between. The V gene's germline CDR1 is KGHSH and CDR2 LQKENI. CDR3 size: 16 residues. The CDR3 spells CASSPYVPAYQETQYF. CDR3 DNA (partial): TGTGCCAGCTCACCCTATGTTCCAGCGTACCAAGAGACC.